Listed below are T cell receptor beta chains from one sample, sequenced in a study of blood T cell repertoires in COVID-19. TCRdb's table, derived via immunoSEQ multiplex PCR, lists solely in-frame clones and lacks some. The sample contains about 410,000 clones, around 91% of which appear only once. The source material was peripheral blood. These TCRs come from a woman aged 40 to 50 with COVID-19, enrolled during active disease. Both conserved end residues are part of each CDR3. D genes are given only for firm matches. A clone size is listed for some rows: how often the clone was seen (once, few, many), or a class if it is expanded.

j_call d_call clone_size v_call cdr3_aa cdr3_nt
TRBJ1-5 NA NA TRBV15 CATSRDSSNQPQHF TGTGCCACCAGCAGAGACAGTTCAAATCAGCCCCAGCATTTT
TRBJ2-1 NA NA TRBV19 CASSTIFLDSGEQFF TGTGCCAGTAGTACCATTTTTCTGGACTCGGGTGAGCAGTTCTTC
TRBJ1-5 NA NA TRBV19 CASSYVRQTINQPQHF TGTGCCAGTAGTTACGTGAGGCAGACTATCAATCAGCCCCAGCATTTT
TRBJ2-1 NA NA TRBV5-1 CASSLFNRYNEQFF TGCGCCAGCAGCTTGTTTAACAGGTACAATGAGCAGTTCTTC
TRBJ2-7 NA NA TRBV5-4 CASTHRAGTGQGAREQYF TGTGCCAGCACCCACCGAGCGGGAACGGGGCAGGGGGCGCGAGAGCAGTACTTC
TRBJ1-2 TRBD1 NA TRBV28 CASSLQTGEVGYTF TGTGCCAGCAGTTTACAGACAGGGGAGGTTGGCTACACCTTC
TRBJ1-2 NA NA TRBV7-2 CASSGGPNYGYTF TGTGCCAGCAGTGGAGGCCCTAACTATGGCTACACCTTC
TRBJ2-1 NA NA TRBV28 CASSLWQGLSNEQFF TGTGCCAGCAGTTTATGGCAGGGTTTGTCCAATGAGCAGTTCTTC
TRBJ1-3 NA NA TRBV5-6 CASSGGGKGNTIYF TGTGCCAGCAGCGGAGGAGGCAAGGGAAACACCATATATTTT
TRBJ1-1 TRBD1 NA TRBV11-3 CASSLRTGDTEAFF TGTGCCAGCAGCTTAAGGACAGGGGACACTGAAGCTTTCTTT
TRBJ2-1 TRBD2 once TRBV27 CASSLDRGRRGSEQFF TGTGCCAGCAGTTTGGACCGCGGGAGGCGGGGGTCGGAGCAGTTCTTC
TRBJ2-7 TRBD1 NA TRBV28 CASSLQPGQGSEQYF TGTGCCAGCAGTCTACAACCGGGACAGGGAAGCGAGCAGTACTTC
TRBJ1-5 NA once TRBV28 CASNQGSGRQPQHF TGTGCCAGCAACCAGGGGTCAGGTAGGCAGCCCCAGCATTTT
TRBJ2-1 NA NA TRBV28 CASSFLEGAHNEQFF TGTGCCAGCAGTTTTCTTGAGGGAGCCCACAATGAGCAGTTCTTC
TRBJ1-3 NA NA TRBV2 CASSHRSSGNTIYF TGTGCCAGCAGTCACAGGAGCTCTGGAAACACCATATATTTT
TRBJ1-1 TRBD1 NA TRBV7-2 CASSPRDRGRRAFF TGTGCCAGCAGCCCGCGGGACAGGGGCCGAAGGGCTTTCTTT
TRBJ1-1 NA NA TRBV19 CASSIDSMRITEAFF TGTGCCAGTAGTATAGACTCGATGAGGATCACTGAAGCTTTCTTT
TRBJ2-5 TRBD2 NA TRBV6-1 CASSEGLAGSQETQYF TGTGCCAGCAGTGAAGGGCTAGCGGGATCACAAGAGACCCAGTACTTC
TRBJ2-7 NA NA TRBV5-1 CASSLYSSYEQYF TGCGCCAGCTCCCTATATAGCTCCTACGAGCAGTACTTC
TRBJ1-1 NA NA TRBV18 CASSYTTIRGEAFF TGTGCCAGCTCCTACACCACGATCCGGGGTGAAGCTTTCTTT
TRBJ2-3 NA NA TRBV5-1 CASSGGPQSFTDTQYF TGCGCCAGCAGCGGGGGCCCTCAGTCCTTCACAGATACGCAGTATTTT
TRBJ1-2 NA NA TRBV5-1 CASSLGQNTYGYTF TGCGCCAGCAGCTTGGGACAGAACACTTATGGCTACACCTTC
TRBJ1-6 TRBD1 NA TRBV19 CASSPGQGSSPLHF TGTGCCAGTAGTCCGGGACAGGGGAGTTCACCCCTCCACTTT
TRBJ1-1 NA NA TRBV9 CASSVGDTLNTEAFF TGTGCCAGCAGCGTAGGTGACACTTTGAACACTGAAGCTTTCTTT
TRBJ1-2 NA once TRBV6-2/TRBV6-3 CASSSERGARYGYTF TGTGCCAGCAGTAGCGAAAGGGGCGCGAGGTATGGCTACACCTTC
TRBJ1-5 NA NA TRBV19 CASNTNSPNQPQHF TGTGCCAGTAATACGAACAGTCCTAATCAGCCCCAGCATTTT
TRBJ1-6 NA few TRBV28 CASTPPTGVNSPLHF TGTGCCAGCACCCCCCCCACGGGGGTTAATTCACCCCTCCACTTT
TRBJ1-1 NA NA TRBV5-5 CASSIQGPNTEAFF TGTGCCAGCAGCATTCAGGGCCCGAACACTGAAGCTTTCTTT
TRBJ2-3 NA once TRBV2 CASSASGFSTDTQYF TGTGCCAGCAGTGCTTCGGGGTTCTCCACAGATACGCAGTATTTT